The next 3 T cell receptor beta chains were all read from a single sample in a study of CD8 T cells in ankylosing spondylitis. Whole-study results and caveats: There was a TCR beta motif, made of eight highly homologous variants, that appeared characteristic of ankylosing spondylitis blood.

TCRdb reanalysed the 5' RACE reads using MiXCR and keeps one entry per CDR3 protein. The repertoire consists of around 430,000 distinct CDR3 sequences, with 15% to 20% occurring once and the leading ten covering approximately 0.97%. No antigen has been assigned to these receptors. The specimen was blood, either unsorted or a sorted T cell fraction (not recorded which). These TCRs come from a male donor with ankylosing spondylitis.

This clonotype occurred many times. V usage is TRBV12-3 or TRBV12-4 and J usage is TRBJ2-3; maybe TRBD2 (7 bases). The CDR3 contains 15 residues. Trimming removed 0 bases from V and 2 bases from J, with 9 bases in between. The CDR3 DNA reads TGTGCCAGCAGTTTAGCGGGGGGGCTCACAGATACGCAGTATTTT. Its protein is CASSLAGGLTDTQYF.

This clonotype appeared many times. The CDR3 region has the DNA TGCGCCAGCAGCCAGCTCTCTGGAAACACCATATATTTT. It specifies CASSQLSGNTIYF. The rearrangement links TRBV4-1 to TRBJ1-3, with D uncertain. CDR1 MGHRA and CDR2 YSYEKL come from the germline V gene. V shed 3 bases and J shed 0 bases, with 3 bases lying between them. CDR3 length: 13 residues.

In this sample, this clonotype turned up a few times. The chain uses TRBV27 and TRBJ1-1; 11 bases are shared with TRBD1. V was clipped by 4 bases and J by 0 bases; unmatched bases: 7. The germline CDR1 and CDR2 sequences are MNHEY and SMNVEV (reference sequence). CDR3 size: 17 residues. CDR3 region: CASSSGTGGVVNTEAFF. CDR3 DNA sequence: TGTGCCAGCAGTTCCGGGACAGGGGGTGTTGTGAACACTGAAGCTTTCTTT.